The clone carrying this T cell receptor (beta chain) was seen many times. The CDR3 loop spans 13 amino acids. V dropped 3 bases and J dropped 4 bases, with 6 bases sitting between them. The time point here: persistent/refractory GD, antithyroid drugs over 5 years with positive TRAb. The TCR library was made from RNA extracted from PBMCs. These data come from a study of regulatory T cells in long-lasting Graves disease. Researchers made TCR beta libraries by using iRepertoire HTBI primers and running Arm-PCR on CDR3 regions. TCRdb re-called the multiplex PCR reads with MiXCR, one entry per CDR3 protein. This table holds nearly 350,000 distinct CDR3 sequences, roughly a fifth found once.

Material: peripheral blood mononuclear cells (PBMCs), obtained when the disease was refractory, from a patient treated with antithyroid drugs. The receptor's source is a female donor with Graves disease. The gene calls are TRBV12-3 or TRBV12-4 and TRBJ2-2; D not resolved. The CDR3 protein is CASSFGVTGELFF. The CDR3 coding sequence is TGTGCCAGCAGTTTTGGGGTCACCGGGGAGCTGTTTTTT.